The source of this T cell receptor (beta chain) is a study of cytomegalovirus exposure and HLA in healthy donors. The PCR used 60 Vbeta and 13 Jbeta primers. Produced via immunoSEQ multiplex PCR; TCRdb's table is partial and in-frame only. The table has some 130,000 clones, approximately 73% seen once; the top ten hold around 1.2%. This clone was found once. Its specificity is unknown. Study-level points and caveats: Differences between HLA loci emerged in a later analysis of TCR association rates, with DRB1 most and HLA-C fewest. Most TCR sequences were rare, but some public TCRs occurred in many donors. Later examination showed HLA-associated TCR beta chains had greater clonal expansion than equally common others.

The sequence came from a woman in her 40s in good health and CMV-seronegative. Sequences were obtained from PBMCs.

The CDR3 DNA reads TGTGCCAGCAGCCCCGGCCTGGACAGGTGGTATAACACAGATACGCAGTATTTT. This codes for CASSPGLDRWYNTDTQYF. This chain joins TRBV5-4 and TRBJ2-3; TRBD1 matches 7 bases. CDR1 and CDR2 from the germline V gene are SGHNT and YYREEE (reference sequence). V gave up 4 bases and J gave up 2 bases; unmatched junction bases: 16. The CDR3 consists of 18 residues.